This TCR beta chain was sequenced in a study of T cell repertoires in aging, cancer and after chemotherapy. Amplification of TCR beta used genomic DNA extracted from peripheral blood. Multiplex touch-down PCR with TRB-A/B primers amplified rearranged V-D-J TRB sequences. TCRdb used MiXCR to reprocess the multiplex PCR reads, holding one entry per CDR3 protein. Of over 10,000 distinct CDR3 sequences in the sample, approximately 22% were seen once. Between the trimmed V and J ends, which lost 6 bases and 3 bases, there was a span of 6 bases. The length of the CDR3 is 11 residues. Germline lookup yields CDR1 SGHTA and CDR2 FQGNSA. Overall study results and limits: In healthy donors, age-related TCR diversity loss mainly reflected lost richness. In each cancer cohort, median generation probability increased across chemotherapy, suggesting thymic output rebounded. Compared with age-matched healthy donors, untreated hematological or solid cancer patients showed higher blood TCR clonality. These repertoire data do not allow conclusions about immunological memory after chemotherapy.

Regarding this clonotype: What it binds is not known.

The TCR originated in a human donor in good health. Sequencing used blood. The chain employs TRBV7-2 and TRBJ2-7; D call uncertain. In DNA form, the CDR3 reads TGTGCCAGCAGAGGGATCTACGAGCAGTACTTC. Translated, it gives CASRGIYEQYF.